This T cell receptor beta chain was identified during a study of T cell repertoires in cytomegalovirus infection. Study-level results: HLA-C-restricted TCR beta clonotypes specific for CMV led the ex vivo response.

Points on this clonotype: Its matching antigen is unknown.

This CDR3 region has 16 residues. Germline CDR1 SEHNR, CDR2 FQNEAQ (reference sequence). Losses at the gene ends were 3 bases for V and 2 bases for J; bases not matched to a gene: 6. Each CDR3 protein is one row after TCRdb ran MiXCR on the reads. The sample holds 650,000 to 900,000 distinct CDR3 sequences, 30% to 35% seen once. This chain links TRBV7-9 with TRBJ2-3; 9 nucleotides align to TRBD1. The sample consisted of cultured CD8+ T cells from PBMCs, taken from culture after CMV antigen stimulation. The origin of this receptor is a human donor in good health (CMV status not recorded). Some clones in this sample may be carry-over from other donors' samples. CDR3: CASSFDRDRATDTQYF. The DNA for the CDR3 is TGTGCCAGCAGCTTCGACCGGGACAGGGCCACAGATACGCAGTATTTT.